The entry below gives a single TCR beta chain sequence along with its context. Its antigen is undetermined. These data originate in a study of identical twins. The study's findings and limits: Conclusions leaned on cross-sectional statistical analysis and did not track the same donors over time. Part of the zero-insertion signal could reflect confounding by invariant MAIT and iNKT cells.

Via MiXCR, TCRdb re-called the 5' RACE reads, giving one row per CDR3 protein. Found here are fewer than 250,000 distinct CDR3 sequences, 7% to 8.5% of them singletons; the top ten hold approximately 5.4%. Each donor was a healthy Caucasian. V was cut by 6 bases and J by 5 bases, with 15 bases left in between. The CDR3 contains 14 residues. Germline lookup yields CDR1 SGHDT and CDR2 YYEEEE. The same data also contributed to another study, on yellow fever vaccine responses in identical twins.

The material sequenced was CD8+ T cells sorted from blood. This sequence originates from a woman younger than 35 in good health. This chain links TRBV5-6 with TRBJ2-1; D is ambiguous. The CDR3 spells CASILNGRNNEQFF. The CDR3 bases are TGTGCCAGCATCTTAAACGGACGCAACAATGAGCAGTTCTTC.